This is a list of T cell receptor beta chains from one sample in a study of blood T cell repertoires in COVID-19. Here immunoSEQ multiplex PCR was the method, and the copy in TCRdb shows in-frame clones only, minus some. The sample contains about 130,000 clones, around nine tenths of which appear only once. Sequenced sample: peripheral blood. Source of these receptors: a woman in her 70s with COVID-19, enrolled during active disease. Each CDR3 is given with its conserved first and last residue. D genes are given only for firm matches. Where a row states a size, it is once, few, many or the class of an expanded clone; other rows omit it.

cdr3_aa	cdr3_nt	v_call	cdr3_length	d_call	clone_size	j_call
CASSTTPTGVLSEAFF	TGTGCCAGCAGCACGACCCCCACAGGGGTATTATCTGAAGCTTTCTTT	TRBV9	16	TRBD1	NA	TRBJ1-1
CASSSLLHTSNQPQHF	TGTGCCAGCAGTTCTCTACTCCATACCAGCAATCAGCCCCAGCATTTT	TRBV28	16	NA	NA	TRBJ1-5
CASSEWETPYGYTF	TGTGCCAGCAGTGAATGGGAGACACCGTATGGCTACACCTTC	TRBV6-1	14	NA	few	TRBJ1-2
CASSRGNSPLHF	TGTGCCAGCAGCCGGGGAAATTCACCCCTCCACTTT	TRBV12-3/TRBV12-4	12	NA	NA	TRBJ1-6
CASSPGRQGETQYF	TGTGCCAGCTCACCAGGCCGACAGGGCGAGACCCAGTACTTC	TRBV18	14	TRBD1	NA	TRBJ2-5
CASSSQGDTEAFF	TGTGCCAGCAGCTCACAGGGGGACACTGAAGCTTTCTTT	TRBV7-3	13	TRBD1	NA	TRBJ1-1
CASSPVAGGLTEQFF	TGTGCCAGCAGTCCAGTAGCGGGGGGTTTAACTGAGCAGTTCTTC	TRBV6-5	15	TRBD2	NA	TRBJ2-1
CASSELQGAGETQYF	TGCGCCAGCAGCGAATTACAGGGGGCCGGTGAGACCCAGTACTTC	TRBV4-1	15	TRBD1	many	TRBJ2-5
CASSLQAGGILEQFF	TGTGCCAGCAGCTTACAAGCGGGGGGTATTCTTGAGCAGTTCTTC	TRBV7-6	15	TRBD2	NA	TRBJ2-1
CASSERGGEGSNQPQHF	TGTGCCAGCAGTGAACGAGGGGGGGAGGGTAGCAATCAGCCCCAGCATTTT	TRBV2	17	NA	NA	TRBJ1-5
CASSLAGPRDSF	TGCGCCAGCAGCTTGGCCGGACCCCGGGACAGCTTC	TRBV5-1	12	TRBD1	NA	TRBJ1-2
CASSLGQNLPGYTF	TGTGCCAGCAGCTTGGGACAGAACTTACCTGGCTACACCTTC	TRBV5-6	14	NA	NA	TRBJ1-2
CASSLAAGGARDTQYF	TGTGCCAGCAGCTTAGCAGCCGGGGGGGCGAGAGATACGCAGTATTTT	TRBV7-2	16	TRBD2	NA	TRBJ2-3
CASSLGRGLRNQPQHF	TGTGCCAGCAGTCTGGGAAGGGGTTTGCGCAATCAGCCCCAGCATTTT	TRBV7-2	16	NA	NA	TRBJ1-5
CASSFSGGKDTQYF	TGCGCCAGCAGCTTTAGCGGGGGGAAAGATACGCAGTATTTT	TRBV5-1	14	TRBD2	NA	TRBJ2-3
CSAITRETQYF	TGCAGTGCTATAACTCGAGAGACCCAGTACTTC	TRBV20-1	11	NA	few	TRBJ2-5
CASSPTGGTAGYEQFF	TGTGCCAGCAGTCCGACAGGGGGTACAGCTGGGTATGAGCAGTTCTTC	TRBV28	16	TRBD1	NA	TRBJ2-1
CASGTGDHEAFF	TGTGCCAGTGGGACAGGGGATCATGAAGCTTTCTTT	TRBV5-4	12	TRBD1	NA	TRBJ1-1
CATSNPARGIYEQYF	TGTGCCACCAGCAATCCGGCGCGGGGGATCTACGAGCAGTACTTC	TRBV15	15	TRBD2	few	TRBJ2-7
CASSLFGSNQPQHF	TGTGCCAGCAGCTTATTCGGTAGCAATCAGCCCCAGCATTTT	TRBV7-9	14	NA	NA	TRBJ1-5
CASSLRTGNTEAFF	TGTGCCAGCAGCTTACGCACAGGGAACACTGAAGCTTTCTTT	TRBV7-9	14	NA	NA	TRBJ1-1
CASSLARQSGSPLHF	TGCGCCAGCAGCTTGGCCAGACAGTCAGGTTCACCCCTCCACTTT	TRBV5-1	15	NA	NA	TRBJ1-6
CASSPGRGTDTQYF	TGTGCCAGCAGCCCAGGCAGGGGAACAGATACGCAGTATTTT	TRBV7-7	14	NA	NA	TRBJ2-3
CASSEGTVTLYEQYF	TGTGCCAGCAGTGAAGGGACAGTCACCCTCTACGAGCAGTACTTC	TRBV2	15	NA	NA	TRBJ2-7
CASSELTGENF	TGTGCCAGCAGTGAGCTGACGGGAGAAAATTTT	TRBV2	11	NA	NA	TRBJ1-5
CASSVNRVSNQPQHF	TGTGCCAGCAGTGTGAACAGGGTGAGCAATCAGCCCCAGCATTTT	TRBV2	15	NA	NA	TRBJ1-5
CASSSGIPPGNTIYF	TGTGCCAGCAGCTCAGGGATACCTCCTGGAAACACCATATATTTT	TRBV7-9	15	NA	NA	TRBJ1-3
CASSLDQGYGYTF	TGCGCCAGCAGCTTGGACCAGGGCTATGGCTACACCTTC	TRBV5-1	13	NA	NA	TRBJ1-2
CASSYSVGGEAFF	TGTGCCAGCAGTTACTCCGTAGGGGGCGAAGCTTTCTTT	TRBV6-5	13	TRBD1	NA	TRBJ1-1
CASSPDIATNEKLFF	TGCGCCAGCAGTCCAGACATTGCAACTAATGAAAAACTGTTTTTT	TRBV5-1	15	NA	few	TRBJ1-4
CSVKRGKGYTF	TGCAGTGTCAAAAGAGGGAAGGGCTACACCTTC	TRBV20-1	11	NA	NA	TRBJ1-2
CASTKPSGGDNEQFF	TGTGCCAGCACCAAGCCTAGCGGGGGAGACAATGAGCAGTTCTTC	TRBV5-4	15	TRBD2	NA	TRBJ2-1
CASSGGFTEAFF	TGCGCCAGCAGCGGAGGTTTTACTGAAGCTTTCTTT	TRBV4-1	12	NA	NA	TRBJ1-1